This T cell receptor beta chain originates from a study of T cell repertoires in cytomegalovirus infection. On the study more broadly: CMV epitopes in the study were HLA-C-restricted (recently identified) and HLA-B-restricted (well studied).

TCRdb reprocessed the reads with MiXCR, giving one entry per CDR3 protein. The sample has some 920,000 distinct CDR3 sequences, less than 40% seen once; the top ten hold around an eighth. With 7 bases removed from V and 5 bases from J, the gap between germline ends came to 17 bases. Germline CDR1 MNHEY, CDR2 SVGAGI. The CDR3 spans 14 residues. With respect to this clonotype: Its antigen is unknown.

Study-wide points: Dominating the ex vivo response were HLA-C-restricted CMV-specific TCR beta clonotypes.

Sequencing used cultured CD8+ T cells from PBMCs, obtained from culture after CMV antigen stimulation. This receptor was identified in a human donor in good health (CMV status not recorded). Some clones in this sample may be carry-over from other donors' samples. The chain recombines TRBV6-5 with TRBJ1-1; D call uncertain. The DNA of the CDR3 is TGTGCCAGCATCCTTTCGGCAACTAAAACTGAAGCTTTCTTT. The encoded protein is CASILSATKTEAFF.